A single TCR beta chain is shown here with its context. The PCR employed 60 Vbeta primers together with 13 Jbeta primers. Clones were read by immunoSEQ multiplex PCR, and TCRdb kept only the in-frame ones, dropping some. There are roughly 100,000 clones in the sample; around 79% occur only once, and less than 5% lies in the top ten. This sample stems from a study of cytomegalovirus exposure and HLA in healthy donors. The J segment lost 7 bases and the V segment lost 7 bases, leaving 12 bases of the junction unmatched. CDR1 LNHDA and CDR2 SQIVND come from the germline V gene (reference sequence). The CDR3 contains 16 residues.

The receptor was derived from a man aged 45-60 years in good health and CMV-seropositive. Sequencing used PBMCs. The V and J genes are TRBV19 and TRBJ2-2; TRBD1 agrees at 10 bases. CDR3 region: CASTSPDRGRGGELFF. The CDR3 coding sequence is TGTGCCAGTACCTCCCCCGACAGGGGGCGCGGCGGGGAGCTGTTTTTT.